Reported below is one TCR beta chain. Its antigen is currently unknown. This record comes from a study of graft-versus-host responses after intestinal transplantation. The wider study: Recipients underwent multivisceral, liver-intestinal, or isolated intestinal transplants. The recipients all started with anti-thymocyte globulin induction and then took tacrolimus and steroids for roughly three years. Study-level points and caveats: There was an association between peak levels of circulating GvH clones and early post-transplant HvG declines. Detection of GvH clones occurred in recipient marrow, and some had their first appearance in ileum or blood.

CDR1 and CDR2 (germline): SEHNR, FQNEAQ (reference sequence). Unmatched junction bases numbered 11, after V lost 5 bases and J lost 7 bases. The CDR3 runs to 15 residues. Clones were read by immunoSEQ multiplex PCR, and TCRdb kept only the in-frame ones, dropping some. This table has approximately 100,000 clones, more than 85% appearing once. This chain connects TRBV7-9 to TRBJ2-7; 10 bases fit TRBD2. This sequence originates from a human donor who received an intestinal transplant. The sequences come from unstimulated CD8+ T cells sorted from spleen or lymph node cells, collected before intestinal transplant. CDR3 nucleotide sequence: TGTGCCAGCAGCCTACTAGCGGGGAATACGGGGGAGCAGTACTTC. This encodes CASSLLAGNTGEQYF.